These 5 T cell receptor beta chains were all obtained from the same sample, sequenced in a study of blood T cell repertoires in COVID-19. Some clones are missing from TCRdb's copy, which holds only in-frame ones; the method was immunoSEQ multiplex PCR. The repertoire consists of tens of thousands of clones, with roughly 85% occurring once and the leading ten covering 9.3%. What was sequenced was peripheral blood. The source of these receptors is a human donor in a cohort sampled during active COVID-19.

CDR3 loop: CASSPLWTGPPSGNTIYF. CDR3 nucleotides: TGTGCCAGCAGCCCCTTATGGACAGGACCTCCCTCTGGAAACACCATATATTTT. V gene TRBV3-1 (or the pseudogene TRBV3-2) combines with J gene TRBJ1-3; 7 nucleotides line up with TRBD1. Germline assignment: CDR1 LGHDT and CDR2 YNNKEL (reference sequence). J was trimmed by 0 bases and V by 4 bases; bases with no gene match: 12. The CDR3 has 18 amino acids.

The chain joins TRBV29-1 to TRBJ2-5, with TRBD1 as a possible D gene (7 bases). This CDR3 has 15 residues. V was clipped by 6 bases and J by 5 bases, with 22 bases between them. Per the germline V gene, CDR1 is SQVTM and CDR2 is ANQGSEA. CDR3 DNA sequence: TGCAGCGTGAGATTGACAGGGACCGGAGGGGAGACCCAGTACTTC. This gives the protein CSVRLTGTGGETQYF.

This clone occurred a few times. The chain carries TRBV7-6 and TRBJ2-3, with 8 bases identical to TRBD2. This CDR3 region has 17 residues. Trimming at V came to 5 bases and at J to 5 bases, leaving 15 bases not matched to a gene. Germline V gene lookup returns CDR1 SGHVS and CDR2 FNYEAQ. CDR3 sequence reads: CASSDNGLAGREDTQYF. The CDR3 region has the DNA TGTGCCAGCAGCGACAATGGTCTAGCGGGCCGGGAAGATACGCAGTATTTT.

The gene calls are TRBV5-8 and TRBJ2-1; D unresolved. CDR1 and CDR2 from the germline V gene are SGHTS and YDEGEE. There are 15 residues in the CDR3. V gave up 2 bases and J gave up 0 bases, with 9 bases separating them. CDR3 sequence (DNA): TGTGCCAGCAGCTTTTCTCGGAGCTCCTACAATGAGCAGTTCTTC. It yields the protein CASSFSRSSYNEQFF.

This clone has just one count. J is TRBJ2-7 and V is TRBV14; TRBD2 agrees at 16 bases. The CDR3 has 18 residues. CDR1 and CDR2 from the germline V gene are SGHDN and FVKESK. After removal of 4 bases from V and 4 bases from J, the junction contained 10 bases not matched to a gene. CDR3 residues: CASSLVRGLAGGPYEQYF. In DNA, the CDR3 is TGTGCCAGCAGCCTCGTCCGGGGACTAGCGGGAGGGCCTTACGAGCAGTACTTC.